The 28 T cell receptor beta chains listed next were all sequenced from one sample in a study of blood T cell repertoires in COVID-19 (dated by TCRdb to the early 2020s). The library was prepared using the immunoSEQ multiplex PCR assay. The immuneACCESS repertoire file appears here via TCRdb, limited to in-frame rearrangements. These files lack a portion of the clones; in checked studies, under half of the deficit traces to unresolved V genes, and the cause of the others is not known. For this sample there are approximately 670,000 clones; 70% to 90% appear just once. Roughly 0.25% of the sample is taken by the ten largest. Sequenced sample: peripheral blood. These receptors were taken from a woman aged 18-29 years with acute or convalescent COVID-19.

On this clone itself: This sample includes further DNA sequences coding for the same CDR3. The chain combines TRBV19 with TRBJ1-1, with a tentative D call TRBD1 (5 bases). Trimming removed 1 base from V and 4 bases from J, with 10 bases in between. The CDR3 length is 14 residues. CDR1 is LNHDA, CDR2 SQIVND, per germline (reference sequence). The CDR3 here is CASSIGGGTTEAFF. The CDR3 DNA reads TGTGCCAGTAGTATAGGAGGCGGGACCACTGAAGCTTTCTTT.

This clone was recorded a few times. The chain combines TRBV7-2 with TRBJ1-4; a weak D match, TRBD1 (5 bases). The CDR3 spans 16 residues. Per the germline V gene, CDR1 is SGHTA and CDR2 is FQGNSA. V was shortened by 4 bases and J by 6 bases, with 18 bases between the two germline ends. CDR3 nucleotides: TGTGCCAGCAGCTCAGGTCAGGGACGGAGGGATGAAAAACTGTTTTTT. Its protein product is CASSSGQGRRDEKLFF.

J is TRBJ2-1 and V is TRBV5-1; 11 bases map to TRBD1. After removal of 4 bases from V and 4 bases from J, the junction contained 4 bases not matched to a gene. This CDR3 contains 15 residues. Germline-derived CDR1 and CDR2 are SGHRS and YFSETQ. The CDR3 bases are TGCGCCAGCAGCCTCGGACAGGGGGCGTACAATGAGCAGTTCTTC. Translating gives CASSLGQGAYNEQFF.

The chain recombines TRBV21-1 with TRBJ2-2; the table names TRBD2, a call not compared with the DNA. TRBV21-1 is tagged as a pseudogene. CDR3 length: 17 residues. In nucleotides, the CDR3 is TGTGCCAGCAGCAACGGCCCTAGCGGGGCTAACACCGGGGAGCTGTTTTTT. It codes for CASSNGPSGANTGELFF.

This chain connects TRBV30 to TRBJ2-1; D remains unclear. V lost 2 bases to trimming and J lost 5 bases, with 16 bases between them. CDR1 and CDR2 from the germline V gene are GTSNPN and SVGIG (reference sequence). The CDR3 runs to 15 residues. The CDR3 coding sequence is TGTGCCTGGAGTCCCGGGTTCAGTGTCGACAATGAGCAGTTCTTC. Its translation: CAWSPGFSVDNEQFF.

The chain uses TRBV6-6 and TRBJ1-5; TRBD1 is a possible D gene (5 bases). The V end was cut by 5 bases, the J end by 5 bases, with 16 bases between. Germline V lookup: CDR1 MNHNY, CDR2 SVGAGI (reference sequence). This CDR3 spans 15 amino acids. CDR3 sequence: CASSHTNPGYQPQHF. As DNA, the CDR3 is TGTGCCAGCAGTCACACCAACCCAGGGTATCAGCCCCAGCATTTT.

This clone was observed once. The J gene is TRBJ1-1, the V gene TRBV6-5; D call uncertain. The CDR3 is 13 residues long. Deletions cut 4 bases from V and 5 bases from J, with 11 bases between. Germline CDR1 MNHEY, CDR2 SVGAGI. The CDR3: CASSSELRTEAFF. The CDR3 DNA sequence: TGTGCCAGCAGTTCCGAACTTCGGACTGAAGCTTTCTTT.

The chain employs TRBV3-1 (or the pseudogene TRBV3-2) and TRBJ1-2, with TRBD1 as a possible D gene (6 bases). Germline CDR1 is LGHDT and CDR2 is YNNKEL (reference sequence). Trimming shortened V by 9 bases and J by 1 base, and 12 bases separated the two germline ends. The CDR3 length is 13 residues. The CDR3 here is CASTGSLNYGYTF. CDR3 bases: TGTGCCAGTACAGGGTCTCTTAACTATGGCTACACCTTC.

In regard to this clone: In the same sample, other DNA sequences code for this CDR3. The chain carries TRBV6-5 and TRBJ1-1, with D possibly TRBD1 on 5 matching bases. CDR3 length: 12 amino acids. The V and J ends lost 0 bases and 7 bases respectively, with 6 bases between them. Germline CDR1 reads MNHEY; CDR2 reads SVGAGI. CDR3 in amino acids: CASSYSTGEAFF. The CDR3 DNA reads TGTGCCAGCAGTTACTCTACAGGTGAAGCTTTCTTT.

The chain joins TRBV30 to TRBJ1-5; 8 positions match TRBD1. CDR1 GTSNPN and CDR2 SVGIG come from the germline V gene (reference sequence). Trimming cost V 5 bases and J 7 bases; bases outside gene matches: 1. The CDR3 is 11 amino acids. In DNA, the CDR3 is TGTGCCTGGGGACAGGGACAGCCCCAGCATTTT. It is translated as CAWGQGQPQHF.

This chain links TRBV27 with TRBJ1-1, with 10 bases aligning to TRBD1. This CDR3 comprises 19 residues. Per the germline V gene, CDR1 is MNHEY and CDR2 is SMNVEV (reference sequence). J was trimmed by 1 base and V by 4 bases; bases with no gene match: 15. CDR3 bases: TGTGCCAGCAGTTCCATAGCCCCCGGGACAGGGGTAGGGAACACTGAAGCTTTCTTT. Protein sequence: CASSSIAPGTGVGNTEAFF.

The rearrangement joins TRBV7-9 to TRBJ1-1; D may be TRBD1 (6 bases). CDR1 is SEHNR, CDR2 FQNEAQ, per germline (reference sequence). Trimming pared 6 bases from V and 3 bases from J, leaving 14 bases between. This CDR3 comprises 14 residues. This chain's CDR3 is CASSWAGADTEAFF. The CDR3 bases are TGTGCCAGCAGTTGGGCAGGGGCGGACACTGAAGCTTTCTTT.

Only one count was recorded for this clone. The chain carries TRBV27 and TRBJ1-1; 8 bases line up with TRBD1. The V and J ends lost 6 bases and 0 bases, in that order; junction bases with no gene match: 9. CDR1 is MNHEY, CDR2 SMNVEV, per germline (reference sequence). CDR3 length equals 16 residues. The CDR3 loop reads CASSWLPGQVNTEAFF. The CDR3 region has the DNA TGTGCCAGCAGCTGGCTACCGGGACAGGTGAACACTGAAGCTTTCTTT.

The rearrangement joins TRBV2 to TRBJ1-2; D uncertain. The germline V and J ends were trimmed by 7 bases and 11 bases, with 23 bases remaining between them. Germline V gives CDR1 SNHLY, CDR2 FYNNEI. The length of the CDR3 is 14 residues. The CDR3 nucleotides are TGTGCCAGCATCTATTGGGCCGTAGAAGCCAGATACACCTTC. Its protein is CASIYWAVEARYTF. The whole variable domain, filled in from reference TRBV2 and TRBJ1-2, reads EPEVTQTPSHQVTQMGQEVILRCVPISNHLYFYWYRQILGQKVEFLVSFYNNEISEKSEIFDDQFSVERPDGSNFTLKIRSTKLEDSAMYFCASIYWAVEARYTFGSGTRLTVV.

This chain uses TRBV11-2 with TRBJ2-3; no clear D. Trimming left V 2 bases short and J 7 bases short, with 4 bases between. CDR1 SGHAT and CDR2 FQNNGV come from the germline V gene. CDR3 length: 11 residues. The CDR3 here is CASSLSNTQYF. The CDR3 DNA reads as TGTGCCAGCAGCTTAAGCAATACGCAGTATTTT.

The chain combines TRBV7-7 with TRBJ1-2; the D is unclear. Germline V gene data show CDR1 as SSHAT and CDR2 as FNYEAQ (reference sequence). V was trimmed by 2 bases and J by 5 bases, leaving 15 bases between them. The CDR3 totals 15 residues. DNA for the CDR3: TGTGCCAGCAGCTTACCCGCCCAGGTGGATTATGGCTACACCTTC. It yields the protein CASSLPAQVDYGYTF. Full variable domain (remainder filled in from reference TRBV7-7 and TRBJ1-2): GAGVSQSPRYKVTKRGQDVTLRCDPISSHATLYWYQQALGQGPEFLTYFNYEAQPDKSGLPSDRFSAERPEGSISTLTIQRTEQRDSAMYRCASSLPAQVDYGYTFGSGTRLTVV.

CDR3 nucleotide sequence: TGTGCCAGCAGCTCCCGGTCTCAGGACTACGAGCAGTACTTC. It yields the protein CASSSRSQDYEQYF. This chain links TRBV13 with TRBJ2-7; no clear D gene. The CDR3 is made up of 14 amino acids. Trimming took 4 bases from V and 3 from J, leaving 13 bases between them. The germline gives CDR1 PRHDT, CDR2 FYEKMQ (reference sequence).

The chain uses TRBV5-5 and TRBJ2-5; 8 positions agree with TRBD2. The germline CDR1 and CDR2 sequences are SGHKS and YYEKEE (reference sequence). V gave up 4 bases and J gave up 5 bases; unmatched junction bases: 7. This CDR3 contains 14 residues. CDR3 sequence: CASSDEAGGETQYF. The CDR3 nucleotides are TGTGCCAGCAGCGACGAGGCGGGGGGCGAGACCCAGTACTTC.

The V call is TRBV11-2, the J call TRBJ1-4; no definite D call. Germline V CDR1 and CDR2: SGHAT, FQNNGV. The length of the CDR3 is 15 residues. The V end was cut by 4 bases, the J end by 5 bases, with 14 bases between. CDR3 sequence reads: CASSSIPLANEKLFF. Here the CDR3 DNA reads TGTGCCAGCAGCTCCATCCCCCTGGCAAATGAAAAACTGTTTTTT.

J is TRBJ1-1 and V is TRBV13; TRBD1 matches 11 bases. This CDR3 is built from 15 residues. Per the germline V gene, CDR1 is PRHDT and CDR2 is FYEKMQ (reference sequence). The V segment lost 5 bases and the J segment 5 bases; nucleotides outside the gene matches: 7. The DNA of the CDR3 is TGTGCCAGCAGCACACCGGGACAGGGGGAAACTGAAGCTTTCTTT. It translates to CASSTPGQGETEAFF. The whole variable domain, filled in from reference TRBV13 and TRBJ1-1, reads AAGVIQSPRHLIKEKRETATLKCYPIPRHDTVYWYQQGPGQDPQFLISFYEKMQSDKGSIPDRFSAQQFSDYHSELNMSSLELGDSALYFCASSTPGQGETEAFFGQGTRLTVV.

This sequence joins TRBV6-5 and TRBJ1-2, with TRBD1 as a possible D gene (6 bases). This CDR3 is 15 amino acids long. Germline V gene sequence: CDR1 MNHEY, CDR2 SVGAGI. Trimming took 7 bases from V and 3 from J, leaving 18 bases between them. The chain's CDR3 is CASKQALGGDYGYTF. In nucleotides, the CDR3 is TGTGCCAGCAAGCAGGCCTTAGGGGGGGACTATGGCTACACCTTC.

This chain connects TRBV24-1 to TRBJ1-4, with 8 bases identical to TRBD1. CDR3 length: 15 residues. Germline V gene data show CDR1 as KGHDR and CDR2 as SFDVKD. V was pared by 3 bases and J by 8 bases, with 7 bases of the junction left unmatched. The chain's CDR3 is CATSDRQGSWEKLFF. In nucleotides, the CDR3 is TGTGCCACCAGTGATCGACAGGGGTCTTGGGAAAAACTGTTTTTT.

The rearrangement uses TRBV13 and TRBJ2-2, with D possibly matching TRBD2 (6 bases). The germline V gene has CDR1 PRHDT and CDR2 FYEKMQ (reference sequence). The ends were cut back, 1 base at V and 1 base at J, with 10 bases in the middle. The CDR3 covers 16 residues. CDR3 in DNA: TGTGCCAGCAGCTTAGTAAGGAGGGGGAACACCGGGGAGCTGTTTTTT. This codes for CASSLVRRGNTGELFF. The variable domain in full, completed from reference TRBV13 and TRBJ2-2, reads AAGVIQSPRHLIKEKRETATLKCYPIPRHDTVYWYQQGPGQDPQFLISFYEKMQSDKGSIPDRFSAQQFSDYHSELNMSSLELGDSALYFCASSLVRRGNTGELFFGEGSRLTVL.

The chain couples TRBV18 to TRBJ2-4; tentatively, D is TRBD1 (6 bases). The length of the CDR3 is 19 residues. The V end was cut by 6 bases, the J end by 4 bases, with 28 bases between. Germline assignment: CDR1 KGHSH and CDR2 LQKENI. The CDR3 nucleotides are TGTGCCAGCTCGACACAGGGTCAATTAAATCCGGGCAAGAAAAACATTCAGTACTTC. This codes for CASSTQGQLNPGKKNIQYF.

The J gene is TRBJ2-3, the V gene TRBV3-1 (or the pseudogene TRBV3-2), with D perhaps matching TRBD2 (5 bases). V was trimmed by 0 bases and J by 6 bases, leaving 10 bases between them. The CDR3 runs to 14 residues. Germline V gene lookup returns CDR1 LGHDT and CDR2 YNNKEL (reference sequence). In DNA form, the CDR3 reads TGTGCCAGCAGCCAAGAAACGGCTAGCGATACGCAGTATTTT. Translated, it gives CASSQETASDTQYF.

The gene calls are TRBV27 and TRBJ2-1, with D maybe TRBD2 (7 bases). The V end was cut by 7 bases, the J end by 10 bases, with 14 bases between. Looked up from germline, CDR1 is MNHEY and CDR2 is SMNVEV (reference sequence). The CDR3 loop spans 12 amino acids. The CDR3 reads CASNTRGGEQFF. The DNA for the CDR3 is TGTGCCAGCAACACCCGCGGGGGCGAGCAGTTCTTC.

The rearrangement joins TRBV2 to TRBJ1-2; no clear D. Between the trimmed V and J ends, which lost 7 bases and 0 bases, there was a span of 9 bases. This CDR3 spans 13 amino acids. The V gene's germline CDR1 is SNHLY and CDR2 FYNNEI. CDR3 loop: CASNPGANYGYTF. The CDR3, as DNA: TGTGCCAGCAACCCCGGGGCTAACTATGGCTACACCTTC.

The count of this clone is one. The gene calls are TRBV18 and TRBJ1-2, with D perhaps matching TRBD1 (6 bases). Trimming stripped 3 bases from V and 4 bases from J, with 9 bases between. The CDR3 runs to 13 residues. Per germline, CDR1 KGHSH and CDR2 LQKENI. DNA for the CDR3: TGTGCCAGCTCACCTTCGGACAGCTATGGCTACACCTTC. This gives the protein CASSPSDSYGYTF.